This T cell receptor (beta chain) was documented in a study of OX40 agonist ivuxolimab in advanced cancers. Some clones are missing from TCRdb's copy, which holds only in-frame ones; the method was immunoSEQ multiplex PCR. The data show about 82,000 clones, 85% to 90% seen once. Per the germline V gene, CDR1 is SGHTA and CDR2 is FQGNSA. This CDR3 comprises 13 residues. Trimming took 1 base from V and 5 from J, leaving 8 bases between them. Sampling of blood occurred at baseline, cycle 4 day 1, and cycle 7 day 1. The sequence came from an adult with an advanced solid tumor such as melanoma, head and neck, liver or kidney cancer. The chain couples TRBV7-2 to TRBJ1-1; D gene unclear. Sequenced here: CD4+ or CD8+ T cells sorted from blood, sampled in a trial of the OX40 agonist ivuxolimab. The CDR3 sequence: CASSLVPGTEAFF. CDR3 bases: TGTGCCAGCAGCTTAGTTCCGGGAACTGAAGCTTTCTTT.